This TCR beta chain was retrieved from a study of cytomegalovirus exposure and HLA in healthy donors. Study context: Unique TCR beta sequences numbering some 110 million came from around 180 million T cells in an earlier analysis.

Study-level points and caveats: For cytomegalovirus status, the classifier reportedly gave diagnoses with high specificity and sensitivity.

V shed 5 bases and J 3 bases; nucleotides not matched to a gene: 7. Germline-derived CDR1 and CDR2 are SEHNR and FQNEAQ (reference sequence). This CDR3 has 15 residues. It was with 60 Vbeta and 13 Jbeta primers that the PCR ran. Produced via immunoSEQ multiplex PCR; TCRdb's table is partial and in-frame only. Here the sample spans over 130,000 clones, approximately 79% being singletons. This clone was observed once. Its antigen is still unknown. Healthy bone marrow donors formed the donor group. The V and J genes are TRBV7-9 and TRBJ2-3; the match to TRBD2 covers 8 bases. The clonotype originates from a female donor in good health and CMV-seronegative. The sequenced material came from PBMCs. CDR3 residues: CASSQGLERTDTQYF. In nucleotides, the CDR3 is TGTGCCAGCAGCCAGGGACTAGAAAGAACAGATACGCAGTATTTT.